A selection of T cell receptor beta chains follows, all from one sample in a study of CD8+CD57+ T cells in acquired aplastic anemia. Each CDR3 protein is one row after TCRdb ran MiXCR on the reads. The sample holds 150,000 or so distinct CDR3 sequences, about 48% seen once. Sequencing was done on a sample of sorted CD4+, CD8+, or CD8+CD57+ T cells (not recorded which) from PBMCs. These receptors were collected from a human donor with aplastic anemia. Both conserved end residues are part of each CDR3. The D gene is left open where the match is weak. The size of a clone is reported for some rows only, either as once, few or many, or as a class for expanded clones.

J: TRBJ2-7; V: TRBV15; size: -; D: -; CDR3: CATSLRPPRSLGEQYF; DNA: TGTGCCACCAGCCTCCGACCGCCTCGCTCCTTGGGCGAGCAGTACTTC
J: TRBJ2-7; V: TRBV7-8; size: many; D: TRBD1; CDR3: CASAPGQGVPYF; DNA: TGTGCCTCGGCCCCCGGGCAGGGGGTTCCGTACTTC
J: TRBJ2-3; V: TRBV20-1; size: -; D: TRBD1; CDR3: CSARDPRGSADTQYF; DNA: TGCAGTGCTAGAGATCCCAGGGGGTCCGCAGATACGCAGTATTTT
J: TRBJ2-7; V: TRBV19; size: -; D: TRBD1; CDR3: CASSISGQGAYEQYF; DNA: TGTGCCAGTAGTATTTCTGGACAGGGGGCTTACGAGCAGTACTTC
J: TRBJ1-4; V: TRBV2; size: -; D: TRBD1; CDR3: CASGQGGEKLFF; DNA: TGTGCCAGTGGACAGGGAGGTGAAAAACTGTTTTTT
J: TRBJ2-5; V: TRBV19; size: many; D: -; CDR3: CASSIGPKETQYF; DNA: TGTGCCAGTAGTATAGGCCCTAAAGAGACCCAGTACTTC
J: TRBJ1-5; V: TRBV20-1; size: -; D: -; CDR3: CSAQGDQPQHF; DNA: TGCAGTGCTCAGGGAGATCAGCCCCAGCATTTT
J: TRBJ1-1; V: TRBV20-1; size: -; D: -; CDR3: CSARRNRGGTEAFF; DNA: TGCAGTGCTAGACGAAACAGAGGAGGAACTGAAGCTTTCTTT
J: TRBJ2-3; V: TRBV7-3; size: -; D: -; CDR3: CASSLVRGGADTQYF; DNA: TGTGCCAGCAGCTTAGTCAGGGGGGGGGCAGATACGCAGTATTTT
J: TRBJ2-1; V: TRBV29-1; size: -; D: TRBD2; CDR3: CSVEGASGGAYNEQFF; DNA: TGCAGCGTTGAAGGGGCTAGCGGGGGGGCGTACAATGAGCAGTTCTTC
J: TRBJ2-2; V: TRBV7-8; size: many; D: -; CDR3: CASSSPSSFNAGELFF; DNA: TGTGCCAGCAGCTCCCCATCTTCCTTTAACGCCGGGGAGCTGTTTTTT
J: TRBJ2-3; V: TRBV11-2; size: -; D: -; CDR3: CASSHARGSSVPDTQYF; DNA: TGTGCCAGCAGCCACGCCCGGGGCAGTTCAGTACCAGATACGCAGTATTTT
J: TRBJ1-6; V: TRBV25-1; size: -; D: -; CDR3: CASSESEERALSYNSPLHF; DNA: TGTGCCAGCAGTGAATCAGAGGAAAGGGCTCTCTCCTATAATTCACCCCTCCACTTT
J: TRBJ2-4; V: TRBV11-1; size: few; D: TRBD1; CDR3: CASSLVGQGKPLAKNIQYF; DNA: TGTGCCAGCAGCTTAGTGGGACAGGGAAAACCCTTAGCCAAAAACATTCAGTACTTC
J: TRBJ2-1; V: TRBV11-2; size: -; D: -; CDR3: CASSAGSRDGRIPNHNEQFF; DNA: TGTGCCAGCAGCGCCGGCTCCCGGGATGGACGAATTCCTAATCACAATGAGCAGTTCTTC
J: TRBJ2-7; V: TRBV15; size: -; D: -; CDR3: CATSRDSVKQYF; DNA: TGTGCCACCAGCAGAGATTCGGTAAAGCAGTACTTC
J: TRBJ1-5; V: TRBV20-1; size: many; D: -; CDR3: CSALRGDSSNQPQHF; DNA: TGCAGTGCGCTCCGGGGTGACAGTAGCAATCAGCCCCAGCATTTT
J: TRBJ1-1; V: TRBV29-1; size: once; D: -; CDR3: CSVGVVQLNTEAFF; DNA: TGCAGCGTTGGAGTAGTACAGCTGAACACTGAAGCTTTCTTT
J: TRBJ2-7; V: TRBV6-1; size: -; D: -; CDR3: CASSERAYEQYF; DNA: TGTGCCAGCAGTGAACGGGCCTACGAGCAGTACTTC
J: TRBJ2-5; V: TRBV7-9; size: many; D: TRBD1; CDR3: CASSPRLTDRGQYQETQYF; DNA: TGTGCCAGCAGCCCGCGCTTAACTGACAGGGGACAGTACCAAGAGACCCAGTACTTC
J: TRBJ2-7; V: TRBV7-9; size: many; D: -; CDR3: CASSLVSAASYEQYF; DNA: TGTGCCAGCAGCTTAGTTTCGGCAGCCTCCTACGAGCAGTACTTC
J: TRBJ1-4; V: TRBV19; size: many; D: TRBD1; CDR3: CASSTRQGNEKLFF; DNA: TGTGCCAGTAGTACCCGACAGGGTAATGAAAAACTGTTTTTT
J: TRBJ2-3; V: TRBV19; size: -; D: -; CDR3: CASSIQAGRTDTQYF; DNA: TGTGCCAGTAGTATTCAAGCAGGGCGCACAGATACGCAGTATTTT
J: TRBJ2-1; V: TRBV7-9; size: many; D: -; CDR3: CASSAPRGNEQFF; DNA: TGTGCCAGCAGCGCCCCTCGAGGAAATGAGCAGTTCTTC
J: TRBJ2-7; V: TRBV11-2; size: many; D: TRBD1; CDR3: CASSLRQGGEGYEQYF; DNA: TGTGCCAGCAGCTTAAGACAGGGTGGAGAGGGCTACGAGCAGTACTTC
J: TRBJ2-1; V: TRBV6-1; size: -; D: TRBD2; CDR3: CASSAGRGSNEQFF; DNA: TGTGCCAGCAGTGCCGGGAGGGGTAGTAATGAGCAGTTCTTC
J: TRBJ1-3; V: TRBV9; size: -; D: -; CDR3: CASSARDIYSGNAIYF; DNA: TGTGCCAGCAGCGCCCGGGATATCTACTCTGGAAACGCCATATATTTT
J: TRBJ1-2; V: TRBV7-2; size: -; D: -; CDR3: CASSLMRVNYGYTF; DNA: TGTGCCAGCAGCTTGATGAGGGTTAACTATGGCTACACCTTC
J: TRBJ2-3; V: TRBV7-9; size: -; D: -; CDR3: CASSPETDTQYF; DNA: TGTGCCAGCAGCCCAGAAACAGATACGCAGTATTTT
J: TRBJ2-7; V: TRBV10-3; size: -; D: -; CDR3: CAISEQGYEQYF; DNA: TGTGCCATCAGTGAGCAGGGTTACGAGCAGTACTTC
J: TRBJ2-7; V: TRBV4-2; size: -; D: -; CDR3: CASSRHDDPSEQYF; DNA: TGTGCCAGCAGCCGCCACGACGACCCTTCTGAGCAGTACTTC
J: TRBJ1-5; V: TRBV12-3/TRBV12-4; size: -; D: TRBD1; CDR3: CASRTPGQGYNQPQHF; DNA: TGTGCCAGCAGAACCCCGGGACAGGGGTACAATCAGCCCCAGCATTTT
J: TRBJ2-2; V: TRBV24-1; size: few; D: -; CDR3: CATSQPGGAGELFF; DNA: TGTGCCACCAGTCAACCTGGGGGCGCCGGGGAGCTGTTTTTT
J: TRBJ1-2; V: TRBV29-1; size: once; D: -; CDR3: CSRTAADGYTF; DNA: TGCAGCCGGACCGCAGCGGATGGCTACACCTTC
J: TRBJ1-1; V: TRBV10-3; size: many; D: -; CDR3: CAISLPGTTEAFF; DNA: TGTGCCATCAGTCTGCCAGGGACCACTGAAGCTTTCTTT
J: TRBJ2-1; V: TRBV6-1; size: many; D: TRBD2; CDR3: CASRPSGGPASSYNEQFF; DNA: TGTGCCAGCAGGCCTAGCGGGGGACCCGCTAGCTCCTACAATGAGCAGTTCTTC
J: TRBJ2-1; V: TRBV12-3/TRBV12-4; size: -; D: -; CDR3: CASSFGGREQFF; DNA: TGTGCCAGCAGTTTCGGAGGACGAGAGCAGTTCTTC
J: TRBJ1-1; V: TRBV9; size: -; D: TRBD1; CDR3: CASSVDAGGTEAFF; DNA: TGTGCCAGCAGCGTAGACGCAGGGGGAACTGAAGCTTTCTTT
J: TRBJ2-7; V: TRBV19; size: -; D: TRBD1; CDR3: CASSISGGYHEQYF; DNA: TGTGCCAGTAGTATCTCAGGGGGTTACCACGAGCAGTACTTC
J: TRBJ2-4; V: TRBV7-9; size: many; D: -; CDR3: CASSGGGEAKNIQYF; DNA: TGTGCCAGCAGTGGGGGCGGGGAAGCCAAAAACATTCAGTACTTC
J: TRBJ2-2; V: TRBV2; size: -; D: -; CDR3: CASREGAGGNTGELFF; DNA: TGTGCCAGCAGGGAAGGGGCAGGGGGGAACACCGGGGAGCTGTTTTTC
J: TRBJ2-5; V: TRBV29-1; size: few; D: TRBD1; CDR3: CSVPGTAAQETQYF; DNA: TGCAGCGTTCCCGGGACAGCTGCACAAGAGACCCAGTACTTC
J: TRBJ2-3; V: TRBV2; size: -; D: TRBD1; CDR3: CASCWTGGRGDTQYF; DNA: TGTGCCAGCTGCTGGACAGGGGGCAGAGGAGATACGCAGTATTTT
J: TRBJ2-1; V: TRBV14; size: many; D: -; CDR3: CASSQLGGNREQFF; DNA: TGTGCCAGCAGCCAACTCGGGGGTAATCGTGAGCAGTTCTTC
J: TRBJ2-5; V: TRBV10-3; size: -; D: -; CDR3: CAIRGPQETQYF; DNA: TGTGCCATCAGGGGCCCCCAAGAGACCCAGTACTTC
J: TRBJ2-7; V: TRBV10-1; size: -; D: -; CDR3: CASSESGQGSYEQYF; DNA: TGCGCCAGCAGTGAGTCGGGTCAAGGCTCCTACGAGCAGTACTTC
J: TRBJ1-2; V: TRBV20-1; size: many; D: -; CDR3: CSARDVQSGINYGYTF; DNA: TGCAGTGCTAGAGACGTCCAATCTGGGATTAACTATGGCTACACCTTC
J: TRBJ1-1; V: TRBV12-3/TRBV12-4; size: -; D: TRBD1; CDR3: CASSLSRDRSAAFF; DNA: TGTGCCAGCAGTTTATCCCGGGACAGGAGTGCAGCTTTCTTT
J: TRBJ2-3; V: TRBV4-1; size: -; D: -; CDR3: CASSQVVISSTDTQYF; DNA: TGCGCCAGCAGCCAAGTGGTTATATCTAGCACAGATACGCAGTATTTT
J: TRBJ2-7; V: TRBV19; size: once; D: TRBD1; CDR3: CASSMAPDRAYEQYF; DNA: TGTGCCAGTAGTATGGCGCCGGACAGGGCTTACGAGCAGTACTTC
J: TRBJ1-4; V: TRBV7-2; size: many; D: -; CDR3: CASSSRPTTNEKLFF; DNA: TGTGCCAGCAGCTCCCGCCCGACAACTAATGAAAAACTGTTTTTT
J: TRBJ1-6; V: TRBV9; size: many; D: -; CDR3: CASGSPLHF; DNA: TGTGCCAGCGGCTCACCCCTCCACTTT
J: TRBJ2-3; V: TRBV20-1; size: -; D: -; CDR3: CSASRADTQYF; DNA: TGCAGTGCTTCGCGGGCAGATACGCAGTATTTT